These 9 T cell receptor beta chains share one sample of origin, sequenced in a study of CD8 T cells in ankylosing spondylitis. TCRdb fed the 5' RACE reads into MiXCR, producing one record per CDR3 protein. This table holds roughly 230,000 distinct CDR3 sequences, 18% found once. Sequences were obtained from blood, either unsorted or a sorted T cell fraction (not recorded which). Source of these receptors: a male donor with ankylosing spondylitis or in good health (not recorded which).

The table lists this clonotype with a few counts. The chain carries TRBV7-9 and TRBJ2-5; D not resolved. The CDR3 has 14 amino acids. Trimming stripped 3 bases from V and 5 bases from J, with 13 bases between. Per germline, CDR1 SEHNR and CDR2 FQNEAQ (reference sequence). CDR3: CASSFPTLWETQYF. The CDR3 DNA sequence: TGTGCCAGCAGCTTCCCCACTCTTTGGGAGACCCAGTACTTC.

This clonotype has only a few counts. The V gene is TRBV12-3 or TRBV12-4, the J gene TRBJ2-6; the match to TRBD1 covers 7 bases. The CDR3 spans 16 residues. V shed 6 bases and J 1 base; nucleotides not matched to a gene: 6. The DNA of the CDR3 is TGTGCCAGCAGCCACCAGACAGGGTCTGGGGCCAACGTCCTGACTTTC. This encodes CASSHQTGSGANVLTF.

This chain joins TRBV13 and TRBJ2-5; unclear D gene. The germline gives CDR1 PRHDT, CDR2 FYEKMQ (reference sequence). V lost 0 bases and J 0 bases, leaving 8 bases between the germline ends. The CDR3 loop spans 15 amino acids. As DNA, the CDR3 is TGTGCCAGCAGCTTAGGGGCCTTGTACCAAGAGACCCAGTACTTC. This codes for CASSLGALYQETQYF.

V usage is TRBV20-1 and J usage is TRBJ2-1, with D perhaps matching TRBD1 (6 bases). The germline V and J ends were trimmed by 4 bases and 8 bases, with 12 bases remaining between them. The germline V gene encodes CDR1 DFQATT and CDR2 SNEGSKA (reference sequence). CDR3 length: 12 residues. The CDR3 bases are TGCAGTGCTACTCAGGGGAGCGATGAGCAGTTCTTC. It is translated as CSATQGSDEQFF.

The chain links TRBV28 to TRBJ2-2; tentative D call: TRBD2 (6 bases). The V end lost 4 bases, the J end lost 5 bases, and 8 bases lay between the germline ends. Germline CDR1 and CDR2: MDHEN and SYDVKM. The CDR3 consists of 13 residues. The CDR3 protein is CASSSGRTGELFF. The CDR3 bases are TGTGCCAGCAGTTCAGGGAGGACCGGGGAGCTGTTTTTT.

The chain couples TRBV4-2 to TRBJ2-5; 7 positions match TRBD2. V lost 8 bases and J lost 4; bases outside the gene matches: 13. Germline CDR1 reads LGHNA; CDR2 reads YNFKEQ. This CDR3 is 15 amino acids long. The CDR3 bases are TGTGCCAGCGGACCTTTGGGGGAGGGGATAGAGACCCAGTACTTC. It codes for CASGPLGEGIETQYF.

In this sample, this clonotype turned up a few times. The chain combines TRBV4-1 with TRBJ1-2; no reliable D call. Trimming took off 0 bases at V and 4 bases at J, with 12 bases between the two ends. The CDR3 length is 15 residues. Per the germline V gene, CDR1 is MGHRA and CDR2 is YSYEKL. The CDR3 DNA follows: TGCGCCAGCAGCCAAGATATCTGGGGATCCTATGGCTACACCTTC. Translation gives CASSQDIWGSYGYTF.

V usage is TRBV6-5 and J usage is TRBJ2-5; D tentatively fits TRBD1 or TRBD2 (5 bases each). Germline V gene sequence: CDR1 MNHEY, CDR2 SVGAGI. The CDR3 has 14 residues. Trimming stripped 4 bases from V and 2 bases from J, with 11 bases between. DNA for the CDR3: TGTGCCAGCAGTTTAACCGGGACGCAAGAGACCCAGTACTTC. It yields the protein CASSLTGTQETQYF.

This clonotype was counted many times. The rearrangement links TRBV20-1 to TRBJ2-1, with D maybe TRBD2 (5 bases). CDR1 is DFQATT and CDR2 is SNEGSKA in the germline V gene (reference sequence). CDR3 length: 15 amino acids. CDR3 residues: CSLPLNGNSYNEQFF. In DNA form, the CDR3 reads TGCAGCCTCCCTCTAAACGGGAACTCCTACAATGAGCAGTTCTTC.